The rows below give T cell receptor beta chains drawn from one sample of a study of siplizumab effects on memory and regulatory T cells. The protocol was immunoSEQ multiplex PCR, while the TCRdb copy is restricted to in-frame clones and leaves out a portion. The sample has roughly 100,000 clones; approximately 94% are singletons. The specimen was CD4+ T cells sorted from blood. These receptors were collected from a human donor in good health. The CDR3 runs from the conserved cysteine through the conserved F or W. A D gene is named only where the DNA matches it firmly. A row's size may be missing; if present it is once, few, many or a size class.

d_gene	j_gene	v_gene	abundance	CDR3aa	CDR3nt
.	TRBJ2-7	TRBV28	.	CASSLRGHSQHF	TGTGCCAGCAGCCTAAGGGGTCACTCACAGCACTTC
.	TRBJ1-2	TRBV5-8	.	CASSLALNYGYTF	TGTGCCAGCAGCTTGGCCCTGAACTATGGCTACACCTTC
.	TRBJ1-1	TRBV25-1	.	CASGTMGHRSEAFF	TGTGCCAGCGGAACCATGGGACACAGGAGTGAAGCTTTCTTT
.	TRBJ2-2	TRBV11-3	.	CASSSGPVTGELFF	TGTGCCAGCAGCTCAGGACCCGTCACCGGGGAGCTGTTTTTT
TRBD1	TRBJ1-1	TRBV2	.	CASRGDRNTEAFF	TGTGCCAGCAGGGGGGACAGGAACACTGAAGCTTTCTTT
.	TRBJ2-1	TRBV7-2	.	CASSLEGRRNEQFF	TGTGCCAGCAGCTTAGAGGGCAGACGGAATGAGCAGTTCTTC
TRBD1	TRBJ2-7	TRBV6-5	.	CASSYSGQGLHEQYF	TGTGCCAGCAGTTATTCGGGACAGGGCCTTCACGAGCAGTACTTC
.	TRBJ2-3	TRBV7-7	.	CASSLTGADTQYF	TGTGCTAGCAGCTTAACCGGGGCAGATACGCAGTATTTT
.	TRBJ1-1	TRBV25-1	once	CASSDPAGGTTEAFF	TGTGCCAGCAGTGATCCGGCTGGGGGGACCACTGAAGCTTTCTTT
.	TRBJ1-6	TRBV5-1	.	CASSSRTEEGSPLHF	TGCGCCAGCAGCTCACGGACGGAAGAGGGTTCACCCCTCCACTTT
.	TRBJ1-1	TRBV5-1	.	CASSLGTVSMNTEAFF	TGCGCCAGCAGCTTGGGGACAGTCTCCATGAACACTGAAGCTTTCTTT
.	TRBJ2-2	TRBV7-6	.	CASSLAGASTEGLFF	TGTGCCAGCAGCTTAGCGGGGGCCAGCACGGAGGGTCTGTTTTTT
.	TRBJ2-7	TRBV5-4	.	CASSQPPDYEQYF	TGTGCCAGCAGCCAGCCCCCGGACTACGAGCAGTACTTC
.	TRBJ1-1	TRBV7-2	.	CASSLMTGLLNTEAFF	TGTGCCAGCAGCTTAATGACAGGCCTTTTGAACACTGAAGCTTTCTTT
TRBD2	TRBJ2-3	TRBV5-4	.	CASSVTSGRTDTQYF	TGTGCCAGCAGCGTGACTAGCGGCCGCACAGATACGCAGTATTTT
TRBD1	TRBJ1-1	TRBV5-6	once	CASSLRGRFTEAFF	TGTGCCAGCAGCTTGAGGGGGCGCTTCACTGAAGCTTTCTTT